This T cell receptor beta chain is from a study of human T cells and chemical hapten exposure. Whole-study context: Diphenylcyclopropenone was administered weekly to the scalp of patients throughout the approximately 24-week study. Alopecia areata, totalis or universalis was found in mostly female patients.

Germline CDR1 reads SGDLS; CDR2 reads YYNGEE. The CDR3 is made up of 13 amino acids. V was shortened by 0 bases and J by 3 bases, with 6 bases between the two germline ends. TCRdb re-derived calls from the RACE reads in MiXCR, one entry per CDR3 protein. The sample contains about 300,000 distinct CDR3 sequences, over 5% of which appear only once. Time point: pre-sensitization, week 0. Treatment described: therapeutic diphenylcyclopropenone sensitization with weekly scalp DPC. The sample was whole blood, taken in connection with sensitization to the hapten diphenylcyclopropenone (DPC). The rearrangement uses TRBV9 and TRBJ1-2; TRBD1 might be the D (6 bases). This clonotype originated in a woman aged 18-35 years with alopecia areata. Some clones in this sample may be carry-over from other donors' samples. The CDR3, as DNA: TGTGCCAGCAGCGTAGCAGGGGACTATGGCTACACCTTC. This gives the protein CASSVAGDYGYTF.